The clone carrying this T cell receptor beta chain was counted only a few times. The source of the sample is a study of cytomegalovirus exposure and HLA in healthy donors. PCR primers comprised 60 Vbeta and 13 Jbeta primers. Produced via immunoSEQ multiplex PCR; TCRdb's table is partial and in-frame only. The table lists more than 100,000 clones, about 80% of them singletons, with 1% in the top ten. The CDR3 has 15 residues. CDR1 and CDR2 (germline): SGDLS, YYNGEE. Trimming took 0 bases from V and 5 from J; bases not matched to a gene: 6. The chain uses TRBV9 and TRBJ2-7; 9 bases line up with TRBD1. The sequence was collected from a man aged 40-49 years in good health and CMV-seronegative. Sequencing was done on a sample of PBMCs. DNA for the CDR3: TGTGCCAGCAGCGTAGGTGTAGGGACAGGGAACGAGCAGTACTTC. Translated, it gives CASSVGVGTGNEQYF. Full variable domain (missing parts from reference TRBV9 and TRBJ2-7): DSGVTQTPKHLITATGQRVTLRCSPRSGDLSVYWYQQSLDQGLQFLIQYYNGEERAKGNILERFSAQQFPDLHSELNLSSLELGDSALYFCASSVGVGTGNEQYFGPGTRLTVT.